This TCR beta chain was recorded in a study of OX40 agonist ivuxolimab in advanced cancers. Study at large: At doses from 0.01 to 10 mg/kg, patients were given intravenous ivuxolimab every 2 weeks.

The repertoire was sequenced with immunoSEQ multiplex PCR; TCRdb's copy has only in-frame clones and lacks some. The sample shows tens of thousands of clones, 84% of them seen only once. The sample was CD4+ or CD8+ T cells sorted from blood, taken in a trial of the OX40 agonist ivuxolimab. This TCR was sampled from an adult with an advanced solid tumor such as melanoma, head and neck, liver or kidney cancer.

The CDR3 region is CASSLVASGGHSSYEQYF. CDR3 in DNA: TGTGCCAGCAGCTTAGTAGCTAGCGGGGGTCACAGCTCCTACGAGCAGTACTTC. The rearrangement joins TRBV7-2 to TRBJ2-7, with 10 bases lining up with TRBD2. V lost 1 base and J lost 0; bases outside the gene matches: 9. CDR1 and CDR2 (germline): SGHTA, FQGNSA. The CDR3 has 18 amino acids.